These 2 T cell receptor beta chains were sequenced from one sample in a study of shared clonotypes between healthy human individuals. TCRdb's table, derived via immunoSEQ multiplex PCR, lists solely in-frame clones and lacks some. This table holds 2 million to 2.5 million clones, approximately 95% found once. Source material: naive CD4+ T cells from PBMCs. Subset given: CD45RA+ positively selected. The receptors stem from a man younger than 30 in good health. Some clones in this sample may be carry-over from other donors' samples.

As for this clone: Different DNA sequences within this sample yield the same CDR3. V is TRBV5-4 and J is TRBJ2-3; D might be TRBD2 (6 bases). This CDR3 is built from 13 residues. In germline, CDR1 is SGHNT, CDR2 YYREEE (reference sequence). Trimming took 5 bases from V and 6 from J, leaving 13 bases between them. The DNA for the CDR3 is TGTGCCAGCAGAAGGGCCCGGGGGGATACGCAGTATTTT. Encoded protein: CASRRARGDTQYF.

The V call is TRBV19, the J call TRBJ2-1; maybe TRBD2 (6 bases). The V and J ends lost 8 bases and 8 bases respectively, with 16 bases between them. Germline CDR1 reads LNHDA; CDR2 reads SQIVND (reference sequence). There are 13 residues in the CDR3. The CDR3 bases are TGTGCCAGTTCGCTAGCGCTAGGGGATGAGCAGTTCTTC. It yields the protein CASSLALGDEQFF.